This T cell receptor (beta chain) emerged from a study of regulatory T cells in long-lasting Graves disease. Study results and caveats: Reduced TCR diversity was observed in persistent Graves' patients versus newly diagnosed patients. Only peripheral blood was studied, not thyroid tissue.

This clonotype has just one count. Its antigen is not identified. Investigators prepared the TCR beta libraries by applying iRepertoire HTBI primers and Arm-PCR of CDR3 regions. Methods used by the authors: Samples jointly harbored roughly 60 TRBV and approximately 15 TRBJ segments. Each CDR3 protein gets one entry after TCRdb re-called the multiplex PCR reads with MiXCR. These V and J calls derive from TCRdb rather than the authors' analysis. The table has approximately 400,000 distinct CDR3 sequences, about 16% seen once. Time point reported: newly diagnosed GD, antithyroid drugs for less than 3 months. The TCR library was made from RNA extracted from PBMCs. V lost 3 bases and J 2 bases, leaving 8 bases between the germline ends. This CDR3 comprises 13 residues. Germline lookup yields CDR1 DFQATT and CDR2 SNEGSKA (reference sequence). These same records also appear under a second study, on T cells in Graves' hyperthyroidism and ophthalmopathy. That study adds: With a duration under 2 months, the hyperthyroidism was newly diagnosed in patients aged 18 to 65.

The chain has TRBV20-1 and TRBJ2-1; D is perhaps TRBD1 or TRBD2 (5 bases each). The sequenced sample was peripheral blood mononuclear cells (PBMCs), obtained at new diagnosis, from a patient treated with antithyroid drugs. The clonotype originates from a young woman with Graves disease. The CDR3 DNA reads TGCAGTGCTAGCGGGGCCACCTACAATGAGCAGTTCTTC. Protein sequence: CSASGATYNEQFF.